This T cell receptor beta chain is from a study of T cell changes during pregnancy in multiple sclerosis. The repertoire was sequenced with immunoSEQ multiplex PCR; TCRdb's copy has only in-frame clones and lacks some. This sample has 10,000 to 13,000 clones; around 88% occur once, and the top ten carry less than 6.5%. This CDR3 region has 18 residues. Germline V CDR1 and CDR2: SEHNR, FQNEAQ (reference sequence). The V end lost 0 bases, the J end lost 0 bases, and 15 bases lay between the germline ends. The sequencing used CD8+ T cells from peripheral blood mononuclear cells, collected in the first trimester of pregnancy. The rearrangement joins TRBV7-9 to TRBJ1-3; a possible D gene is TRBD1 (5 bases). The TCR comes from a female donor in good health, enrolled as a control in a pregnancy study. The CDR3 bases are TGTGCCAGCAGCTTAGCTTGGGGCCTACAGTACTCTGGAAACACCATATATTTT. Protein: CASSLAWGLQYSGNTIYF.